This T cell receptor (beta chain) was sequenced during a study of early T cells in non-severe SARS-CoV-2 infection. As for the study in general: From unsorted whole blood, bulk RNA was sequenced, and the chains remained unpaired.

Each CDR3 protein is one row after TCRdb ran MiXCR on the 5' RACE reads. The sample includes 68,000 or so distinct CDR3 sequences, about a tenth of them seen just once. Germline CDR1 reads DFQATT; CDR2 reads SNEGSKA (reference sequence). V shed 7 bases, J shed 5 bases, and the junction held 9 bases outside the gene matches. The CDR3 is 13 residues long. This clonotype was detected only a few times. The sample was whole blood. The chain recombines TRBV20-1 with TRBJ2-7; 9 nucleotides match TRBD1. The source is an adult who was a healthcare worker with PCR-confirmed SARS-CoV-2 infection or an uninfected control (not recorded which). The chain's CDR3 is CSGAGQGPHEQYF. CDR3 nucleotides: TGCAGTGGGGCAGGACAGGGGCCCCACGAGCAGTACTTC.